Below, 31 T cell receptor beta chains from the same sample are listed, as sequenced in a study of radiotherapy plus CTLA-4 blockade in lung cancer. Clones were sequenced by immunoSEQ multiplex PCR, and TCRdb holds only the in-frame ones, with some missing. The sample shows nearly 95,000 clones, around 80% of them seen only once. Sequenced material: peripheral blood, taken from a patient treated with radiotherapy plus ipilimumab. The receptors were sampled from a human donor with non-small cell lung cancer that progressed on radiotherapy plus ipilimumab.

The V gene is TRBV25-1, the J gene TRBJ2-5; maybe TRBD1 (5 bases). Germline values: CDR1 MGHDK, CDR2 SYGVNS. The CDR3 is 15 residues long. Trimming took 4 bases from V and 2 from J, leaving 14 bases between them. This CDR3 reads CASSGLAGLQETQYF. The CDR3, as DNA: TGTGCCAGCAGTGGCCTGGCAGGGCTTCAAGAGACCCAGTACTTC.

Written as DNA, the CDR3 is TGCGCCAGCAGGGGGCCGGGGCATGGCTACACCTTC. Translating it yields CASRGPGHGYTF. The V call is TRBV10-1, the J call TRBJ1-2, with TRBD1 as a possible D gene (5 bases). The CDR3 consists of 12 residues. The V end was cut by 6 bases, the J end by 6 bases, with 11 bases between. The germline V gene has CDR1 WNHNN and CDR2 SYGVQD (reference sequence).

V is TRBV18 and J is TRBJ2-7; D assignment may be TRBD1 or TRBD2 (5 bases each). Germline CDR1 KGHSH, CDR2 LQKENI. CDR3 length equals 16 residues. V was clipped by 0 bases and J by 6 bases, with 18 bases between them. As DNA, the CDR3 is TGTGCCAGCTCACCACCGTTGGAGGAAAAAGGGGTCGAGCAGTACTTC. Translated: CASSPPLEEKGVEQYF.

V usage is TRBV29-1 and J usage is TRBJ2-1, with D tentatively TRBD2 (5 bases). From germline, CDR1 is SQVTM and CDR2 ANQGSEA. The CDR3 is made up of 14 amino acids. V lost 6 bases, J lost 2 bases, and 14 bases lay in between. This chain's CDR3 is CSVISGFAYNEQFF. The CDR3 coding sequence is TGCAGCGTCATTTCGGGGTTTGCCTACAATGAGCAGTTCTTC.

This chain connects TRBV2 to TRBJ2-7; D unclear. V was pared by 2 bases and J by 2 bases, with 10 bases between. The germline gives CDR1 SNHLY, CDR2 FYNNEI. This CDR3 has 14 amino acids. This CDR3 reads CASSEPTPPYEQYF. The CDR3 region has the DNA TGTGCCAGCAGTGAACCTACCCCCCCCTACGAGCAGTACTTC.

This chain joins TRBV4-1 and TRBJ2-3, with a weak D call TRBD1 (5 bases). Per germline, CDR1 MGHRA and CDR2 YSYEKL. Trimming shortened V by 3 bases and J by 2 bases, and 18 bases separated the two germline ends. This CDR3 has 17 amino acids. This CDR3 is CASSHLVRGPPTDTQYF. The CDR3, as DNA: TGCGCCAGCAGCCATCTCGTAAGGGGCCCCCCCACAGATACGCAGTATTTT.

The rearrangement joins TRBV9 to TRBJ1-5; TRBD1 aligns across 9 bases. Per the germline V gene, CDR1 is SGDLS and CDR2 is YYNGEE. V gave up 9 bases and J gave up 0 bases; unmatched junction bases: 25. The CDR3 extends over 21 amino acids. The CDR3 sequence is CAIGPGTGREFWYYSNQPQHF. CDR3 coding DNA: TGTGCCATAGGGCCCGGGACAGGGAGGGAGTTTTGGTATTATAGCAATCAGCCCCAGCATTTT.

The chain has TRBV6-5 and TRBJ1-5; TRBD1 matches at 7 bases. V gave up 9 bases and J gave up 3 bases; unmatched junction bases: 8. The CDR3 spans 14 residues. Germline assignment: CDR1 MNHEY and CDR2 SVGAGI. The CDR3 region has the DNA TGTGCCAGTTCAACGACAGGGCCCAATCAGCCCCAGCATTTT. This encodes CASSTTGPNQPQHF.

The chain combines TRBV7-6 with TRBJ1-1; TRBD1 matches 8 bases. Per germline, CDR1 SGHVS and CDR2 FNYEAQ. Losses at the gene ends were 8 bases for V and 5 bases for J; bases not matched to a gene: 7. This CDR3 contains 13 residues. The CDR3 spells CASQGAPGTEAFF. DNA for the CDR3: TGTGCCAGCCAGGGGGCCCCGGGTACTGAAGCTTTCTTT.

This CDR3 reads CASSLVTIAETYNEQFF. The CDR3 DNA reads TGTGCCAGCAGCTTAGTCACTATAGCGGAAACCTACAATGAGCAGTTCTTC. The chain recombines TRBV11-2 with TRBJ2-1; D is possibly TRBD2 (6 bases). The CDR3 has 17 residues. CDR1 is SGHAT and CDR2 is FQNNGV in the germline V gene. Trimming stripped 1 base from V and 2 bases from J, with 15 bases between.

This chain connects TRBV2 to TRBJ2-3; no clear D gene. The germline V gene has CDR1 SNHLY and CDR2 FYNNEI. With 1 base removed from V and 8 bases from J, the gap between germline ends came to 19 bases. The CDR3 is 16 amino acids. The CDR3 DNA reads TGTGCCAGCAGTGAAGTGTCGGCTGCCTCAAGAGGTACGCAGTATTTT. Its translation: CASSEVSAASRGTQYF.

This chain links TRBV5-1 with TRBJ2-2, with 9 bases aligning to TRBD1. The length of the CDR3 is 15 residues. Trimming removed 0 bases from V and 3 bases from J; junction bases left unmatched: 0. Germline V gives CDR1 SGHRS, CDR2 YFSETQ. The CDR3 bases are TGCGCCAGCAGCTTGGGACAGGGGGACACCGGGGAGCTGTTTTTT. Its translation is CASSLGQGDTGELFF.

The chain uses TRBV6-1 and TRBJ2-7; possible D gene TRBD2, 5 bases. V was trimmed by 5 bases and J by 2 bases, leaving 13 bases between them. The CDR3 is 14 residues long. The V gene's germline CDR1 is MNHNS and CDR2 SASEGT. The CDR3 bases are TGTGCCAGCAGTCGGACTCTAATTACCTACGAGCAGTACGTC. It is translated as CASSRTLITYEQYV.

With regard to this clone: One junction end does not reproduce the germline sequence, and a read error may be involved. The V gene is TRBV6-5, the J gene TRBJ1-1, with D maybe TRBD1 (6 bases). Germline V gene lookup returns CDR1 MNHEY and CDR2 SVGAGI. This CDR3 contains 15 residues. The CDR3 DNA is TGTGCCAGCAGTTTCACAGGGTCTGGGGACACTGAAGTTTTCTTT. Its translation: CASSFTGSGDTEVFF.

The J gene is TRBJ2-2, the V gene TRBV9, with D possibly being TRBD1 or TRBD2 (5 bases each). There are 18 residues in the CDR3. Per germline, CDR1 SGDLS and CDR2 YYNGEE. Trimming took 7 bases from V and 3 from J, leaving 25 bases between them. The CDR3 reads CASGGPEDRTKDTGELFF. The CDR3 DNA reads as TGTGCCAGCGGGGGACCAGAGGATAGGACAAAGGACACCGGGGAGCTGTTTTTT.

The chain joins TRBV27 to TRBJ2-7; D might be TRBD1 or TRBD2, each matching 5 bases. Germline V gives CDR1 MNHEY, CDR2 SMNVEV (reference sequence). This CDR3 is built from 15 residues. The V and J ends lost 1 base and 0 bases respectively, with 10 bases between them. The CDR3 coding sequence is TGTGCCAGCAGTTTATGGGCAGGGAGCTCCTACGAGCAGTACTTC. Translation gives CASSLWAGSSYEQYF.

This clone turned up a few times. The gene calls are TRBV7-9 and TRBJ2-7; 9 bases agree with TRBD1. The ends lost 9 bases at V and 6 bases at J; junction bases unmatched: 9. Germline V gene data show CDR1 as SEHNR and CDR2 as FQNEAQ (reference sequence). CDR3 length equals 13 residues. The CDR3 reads CASAGTGLGEQYF. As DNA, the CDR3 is TGTGCCAGTGCTGGGACAGGGCTGGGCGAGCAGTACTTC.

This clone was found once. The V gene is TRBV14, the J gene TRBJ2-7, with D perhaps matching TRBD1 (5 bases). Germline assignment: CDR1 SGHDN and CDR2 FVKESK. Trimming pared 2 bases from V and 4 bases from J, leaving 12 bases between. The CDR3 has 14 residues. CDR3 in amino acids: CASSQMGPEYEQYV. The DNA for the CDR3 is TGTGCCAGCAGCCAAATGGGGCCGGAATACGAGCAGTACGTC.

The CDR3 region has the DNA TGTGCCAGCTCAAAAACGGACGAGTACAATGAGCAGTTCTTC. It translates to CASSKTDEYNEQFF. The rearrangement joins TRBV18 to TRBJ2-1; D gene unclear. This CDR3 has 14 residues. Germline lookup yields CDR1 KGHSH and CDR2 LQKENI. Deletions cut 5 bases from V and 4 bases from J, with 12 bases between.

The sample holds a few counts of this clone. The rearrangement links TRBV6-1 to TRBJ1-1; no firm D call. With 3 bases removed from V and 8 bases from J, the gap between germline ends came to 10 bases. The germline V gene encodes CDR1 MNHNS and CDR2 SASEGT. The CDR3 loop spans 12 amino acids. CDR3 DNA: TGTGCCAGCAGTGATTCAGTTGCCGAAGCTTTCTTT. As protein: CASSDSVAEAFF.

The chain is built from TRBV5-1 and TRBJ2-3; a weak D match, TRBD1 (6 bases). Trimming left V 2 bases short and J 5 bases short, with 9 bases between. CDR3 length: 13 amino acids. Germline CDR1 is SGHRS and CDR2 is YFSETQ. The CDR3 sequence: CASSFGGEDTQYF. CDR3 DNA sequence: TGCGCCAGCAGCTTTGGGGGCGAAGATACGCAGTATTTT.

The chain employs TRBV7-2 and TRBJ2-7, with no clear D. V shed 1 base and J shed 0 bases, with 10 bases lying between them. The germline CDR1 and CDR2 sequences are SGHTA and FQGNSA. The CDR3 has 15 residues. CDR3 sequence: CASSLGPVSSYEQYV. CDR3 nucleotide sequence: TGTGCCAGCAGCTTAGGGCCGGTGAGCTCCTACGAGCAGTACGTC.

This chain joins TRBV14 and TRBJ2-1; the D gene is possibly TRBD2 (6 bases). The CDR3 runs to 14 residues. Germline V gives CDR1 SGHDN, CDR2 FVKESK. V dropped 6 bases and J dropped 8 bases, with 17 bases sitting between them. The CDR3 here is CASSMGSGWHEQFF. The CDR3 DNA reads TGTGCCAGCAGTATGGGTAGCGGCTGGCATGAGCAGTTCTTC.

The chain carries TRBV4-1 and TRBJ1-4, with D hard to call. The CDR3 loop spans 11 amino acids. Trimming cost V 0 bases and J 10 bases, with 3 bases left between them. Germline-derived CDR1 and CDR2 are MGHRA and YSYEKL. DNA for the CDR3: TGCGCCAGCAGCCAAGAACGAAAACTGTTTTTT. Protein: CASSQERKLFF.

Here the CDR3 reads CASSPGTGVTGELFF. DNA of the CDR3: TGTGCCAGCAGCCCCGGGACAGGGGTCACCGGGGAGCTGTTTTTT. The chain has TRBV6-5 and TRBJ2-2; 10 positions match TRBD1. Trimming took 6 bases from V and 4 from J; bases not matched to a gene: 5. Germline V lookup: CDR1 MNHEY, CDR2 SVGAGI. The CDR3 consists of 15 residues.

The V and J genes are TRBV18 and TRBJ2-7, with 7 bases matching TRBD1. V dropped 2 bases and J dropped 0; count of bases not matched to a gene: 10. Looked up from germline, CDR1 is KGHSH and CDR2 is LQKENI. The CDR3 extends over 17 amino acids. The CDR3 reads CASSPDVGGITSYEQYF. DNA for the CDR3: TGTGCCAGCTCACCAGACGTAGGGGGCATCACCTCCTACGAGCAGTACTTC.

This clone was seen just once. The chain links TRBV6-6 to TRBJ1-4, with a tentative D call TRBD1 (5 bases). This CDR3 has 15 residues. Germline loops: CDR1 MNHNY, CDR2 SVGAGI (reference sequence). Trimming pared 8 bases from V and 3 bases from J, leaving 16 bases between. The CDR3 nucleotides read TGTGCCAGCTATTCGGGGGGTTTAGCTAATGAAAAACTGTTTTTT. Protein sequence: CASYSGGLANEKLFF.

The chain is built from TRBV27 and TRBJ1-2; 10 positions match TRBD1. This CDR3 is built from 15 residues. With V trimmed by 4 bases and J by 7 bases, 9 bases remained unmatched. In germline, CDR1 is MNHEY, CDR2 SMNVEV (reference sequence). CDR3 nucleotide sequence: TGTGCCAGCAGTTCCAACCCCGGGACAGGGGCTGGCTACACCTTC. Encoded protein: CASSSNPGTGAGYTF.

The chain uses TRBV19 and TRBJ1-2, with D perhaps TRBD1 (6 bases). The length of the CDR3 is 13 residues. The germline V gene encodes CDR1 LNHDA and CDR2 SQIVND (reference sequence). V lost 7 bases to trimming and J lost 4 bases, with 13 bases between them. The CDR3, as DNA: TGTGCCAGTACCCCGACAGGCCGCTATGGCTACACCTTC. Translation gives CASTPTGRYGYTF.

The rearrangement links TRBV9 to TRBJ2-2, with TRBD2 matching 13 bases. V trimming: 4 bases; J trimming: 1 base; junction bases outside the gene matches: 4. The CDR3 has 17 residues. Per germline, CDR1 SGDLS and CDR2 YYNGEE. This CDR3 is CASSSGLAGLNTGELFF. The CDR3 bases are TGTGCCAGCAGCTCGGGACTAGCGGGACTGAACACCGGGGAGCTGTTTTTT.

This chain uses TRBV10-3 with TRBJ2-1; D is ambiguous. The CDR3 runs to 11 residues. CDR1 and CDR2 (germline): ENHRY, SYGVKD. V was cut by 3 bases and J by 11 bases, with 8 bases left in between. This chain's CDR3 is CAISEYVKQFF. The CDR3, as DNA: TGTGCCATCAGTGAATATGTCAAGCAGTTCTTC.